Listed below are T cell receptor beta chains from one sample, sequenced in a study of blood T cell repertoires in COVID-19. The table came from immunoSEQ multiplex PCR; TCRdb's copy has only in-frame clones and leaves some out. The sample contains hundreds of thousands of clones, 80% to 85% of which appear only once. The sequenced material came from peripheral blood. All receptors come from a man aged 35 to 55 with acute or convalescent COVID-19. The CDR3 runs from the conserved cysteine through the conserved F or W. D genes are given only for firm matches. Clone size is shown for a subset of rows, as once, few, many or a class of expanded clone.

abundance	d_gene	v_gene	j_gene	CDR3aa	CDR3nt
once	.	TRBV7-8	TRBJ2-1	CASSLNPRGEQFF	TGTGCCAGCAGCTTAAACCCCCGGGGTGAGCAGTTCTTC
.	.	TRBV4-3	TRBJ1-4	CASSQVVGGYEKLFF	TGCGCCAGCAGCCAAGTAGTAGGGGGATATGAAAAACTGTTTTTT
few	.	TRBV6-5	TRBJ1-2	CASSLTGIYGYTF	TGTGCCAGCAGTTTGACAGGAATCTATGGCTACACCTTC
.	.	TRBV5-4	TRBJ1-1	CASSLEVGGREAFF	TGTGCCAGCAGCTTGGAGGTCGGGGGGAGGGAAGCTTTCTTT
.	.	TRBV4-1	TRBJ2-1	CASSLGGRGTYNEQFF	TGCGCCAGCAGCCTAGGAGGCAGGGGCACCTACAATGAGCAGTTCTTC
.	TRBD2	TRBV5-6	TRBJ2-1	CASSLSRLAYSYNEQFF	TGTGCCAGCAGCTTGTCACGACTAGCGTATTCCTACAATGAGCAGTTCTTC
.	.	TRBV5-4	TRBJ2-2	CASSSRGTHTGELFF	TGTGCCAGCAGCTCACGGGGAACTCACACCGGGGAGCTGTTTTTT
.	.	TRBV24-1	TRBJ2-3	CATSDPRGYTDTQYF	TGTGCCACCAGCGACCCCCGGGGGTACACAGATACGCAGTATTTT
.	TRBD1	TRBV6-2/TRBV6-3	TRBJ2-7	CASSSFPGQVRSSYEQYF	TGTGCCAGCAGTTCGTTCCCGGGACAGGTTAGAAGTAGCTACGAGCAGTACTTC
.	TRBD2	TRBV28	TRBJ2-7	CASISGLAGVSYEQYF	TGTGCCAGCATTTCGGGACTAGCGGGAGTCTCCTACGAGCAGTACTTC
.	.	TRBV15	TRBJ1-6	CATSAKREGSPLHF	TGTGCCACCAGCGCGAAACGTGAGGGTTCACCCCTCCACTTT
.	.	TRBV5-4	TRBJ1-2	CASSSQTRGGYTF	TGTGCCAGCAGCTCTCAGACAAGGGGTGGCTACACCTTC
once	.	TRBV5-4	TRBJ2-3	CASSLAGKGRSDTQYF	TGTGCCAGCAGCTTGGCCGGGAAAGGCCGGTCTGATACGCAGTATTTT
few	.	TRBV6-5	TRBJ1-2	CASSFRGKGGYTF	TGTGCCAGCAGCTTTAGGGGGAAGGGTGGCTACACCTTC
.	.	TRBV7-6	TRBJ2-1	CASSLGEYNEQFF	TGTGCCAGCAGCTTAGGAGAATACAATGAGCAGTTCTTC
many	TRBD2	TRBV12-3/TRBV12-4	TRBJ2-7	CASSPGLDREQYF	TGTGCCAGCAGTCCAGGACTAGACCGCGAGCAGTACTTC
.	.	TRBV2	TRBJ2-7	CASSEYQGRSYEQYF	TGTGCCAGCAGTGAATATCAGGGGCGCTCCTACGAGCAGTACTTC
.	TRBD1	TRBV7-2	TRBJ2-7	CASSFSPGQGINEQYF	TGTGCCAGCAGCTTCTCCCCGGGACAGGGGATCAACGAGCAGTACTTC
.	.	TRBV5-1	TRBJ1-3	CASSLGQGNTIYF	TGCGCCAGCAGCTTGGGTCAAGGAAACACCATATATTTT
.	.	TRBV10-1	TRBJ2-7	CASSESSGIRPYEQYF	TGCGCCAGCAGTGAGTCGTCAGGGATACGACCCTACGAGCAGTACTTC